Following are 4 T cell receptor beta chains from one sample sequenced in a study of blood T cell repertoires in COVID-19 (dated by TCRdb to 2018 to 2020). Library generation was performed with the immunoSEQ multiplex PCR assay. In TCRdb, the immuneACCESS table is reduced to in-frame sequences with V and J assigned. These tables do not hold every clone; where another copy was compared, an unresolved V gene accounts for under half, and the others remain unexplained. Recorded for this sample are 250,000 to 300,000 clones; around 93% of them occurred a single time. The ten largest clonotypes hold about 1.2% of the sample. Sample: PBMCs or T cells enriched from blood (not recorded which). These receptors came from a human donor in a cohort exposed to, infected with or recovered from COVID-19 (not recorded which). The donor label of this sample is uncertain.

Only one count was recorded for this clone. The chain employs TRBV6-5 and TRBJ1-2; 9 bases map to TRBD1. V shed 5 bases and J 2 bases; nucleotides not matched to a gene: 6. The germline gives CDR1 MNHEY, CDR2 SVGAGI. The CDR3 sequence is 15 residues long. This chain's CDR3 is CASSPPGQGNYGYTF. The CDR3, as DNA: TGTGCCAGCAGTCCCCCGGGACAGGGCAACTATGGCTACACCTTC.

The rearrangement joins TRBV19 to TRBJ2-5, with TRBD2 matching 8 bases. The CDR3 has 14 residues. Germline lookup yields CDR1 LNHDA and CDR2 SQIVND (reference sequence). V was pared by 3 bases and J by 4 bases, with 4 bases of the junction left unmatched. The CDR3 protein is CASSIGGAGETQYF. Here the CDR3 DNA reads TGTGCCAGTAGTATCGGGGGGGCAGGAGAGACCCAGTACTTC.

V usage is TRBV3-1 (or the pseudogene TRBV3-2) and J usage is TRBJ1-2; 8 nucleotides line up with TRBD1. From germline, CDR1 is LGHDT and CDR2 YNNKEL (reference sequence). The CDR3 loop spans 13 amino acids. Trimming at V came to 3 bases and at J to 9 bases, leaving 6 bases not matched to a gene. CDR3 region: CASSHGQGKSYTF. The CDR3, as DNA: TGTGCCAGCAGCCATGGACAGGGTAAAAGCTACACCTTC.

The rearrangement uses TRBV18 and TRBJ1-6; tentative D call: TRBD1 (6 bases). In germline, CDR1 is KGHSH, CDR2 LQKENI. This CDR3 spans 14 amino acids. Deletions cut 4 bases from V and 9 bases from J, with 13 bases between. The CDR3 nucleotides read TGTGCCAGCTCACAAACAGGGAGAAGTTCACCCCTCCACTTT. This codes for CASSQTGRSSPLHF.